Included here is one T cell receptor beta chain sequence, with context. What it binds is not known. The data derive from a study of cytomegalovirus exposure and HLA in healthy donors. Trimming stripped 6 bases from V and 0 bases from J, with 8 bases between. The germline CDR1 and CDR2 sequences are MNHNS and SASEGT. This CDR3 comprises 13 residues. Use of 60 Vbeta and 13 Jbeta primers characterized the PCR. Assay: immunoSEQ multiplex PCR; the TCRdb copy retains only in-frame clones and omits some. The profile covers around 90,000 clones, with around three quarters appearing a single time and 0.45% to 0.6% taken by the ten largest. Whole-study findings and limits: Several of the most significant clusters were apparently associated with common viral pathogens in a later analysis. Association of a missense DCLRE1C variant with TCR beta V- and J-gene trimming was reported in a later analysis. The study designated 150 or so TCR beta chains cytomegalovirus-associated. According to reports, the classifier identified cytomegalovirus status with high specificity and sensitivity.

This receptor was taken from a man aged 30-40 years in good health and CMV-seronegative. V and J are TRBV6-1 and TRBJ1-1; D gene uncertain. The specimen was PBMCs. This chain's CDR3 is CASRESMNTEAFF. Here the CDR3 DNA reads TGTGCCAGCAGGGAGTCAATGAACACTGAAGCTTTCTTT.